This entry features one T cell receptor beta chain sequence. These data are taken from a study of blood T cells in healthy people across ages. Germline-derived CDR1 and CDR2 are SGHDN and FVKESK. The length of the CDR3 is 15 residues. V lost 1 base and J lost 8, with 14 bases in between. A second PCR of 7 to 11 cycles used a sample-barcoded 5' primer and a J-beta primer mix. TCRdb reanalysed the 5' RACE reads using MiXCR and keeps one entry per CDR3 protein. Here the sample spans about 1.8 million distinct CDR3 sequences, around half being singletons. The sequencing input was blood. The chain couples TRBV14 to TRBJ1-4; tentatively, D is TRBD1 (5 bases). The receptor was derived from a middle-aged woman in good health. The CDR3 reads CASSQVGALGEKLFF. The CDR3, as DNA: TGTGCCAGCAGCCAAGTCGGGGCGCTAGGAGAAAAACTGTTTTTT.